These T cell receptor beta chains were read from a single sample in a study of cytomegalovirus exposure and HLA in healthy donors. The data were produced by immunoSEQ multiplex PCR, yet TCRdb's version contains in-frame clones alone and is incomplete. The table has around 150,000 clones, around 80% seen once. The sample consisted of PBMCs. These TCRs come from a male donor in good health and CMV-seropositive. Each CDR3 is given with its conserved first and last residue.

J gene | V gene | CDR3 protein
TRBJ2-7 | TRBV27 | CASSLGLPPASYEQYF
TRBJ2-3 | TRBV15 | CATTDGRGSGQYF
TRBJ2-1 | TRBV11-3 | CASSPAKPSGPYNEQFF
TRBJ1-3 | TRBV11-2 | CASSSGQISGNTIYF
TRBJ2-1 | TRBV2 | CASGVQTSGRAEGSNEQFF
TRBJ2-3 | TRBV6-5 | CASQFTDTQYF
TRBJ2-2 | TRBV14 | CASSQLAGGHTGELFF
TRBJ2-1 | TRBV18 | CASSPPAETYNEQFF
TRBJ1-2 | TRBV11-3 | CASSLGPGRDGYTF
TRBJ1-2 | TRBV30 | CAWTPPGDYGYTF
TRBJ1-3 | TRBV5-1 | CASSLDVQSGNTIYF
TRBJ1-3 | TRBV5-1 | CASSLDGYSSGNTIYF
TRBJ2-1 | TRBV19 | CASIEGVKNEQFF
TRBJ2-1 | TRBV11-3 | CASSLGQGRYNEQFF
TRBJ2-2 | TRBV7-2 | CASIYFNTGELFF
TRBJ1-2 | TRBV27 | CASRGTERPYGYTF
TRBJ1-4 | TRBV18 | CASSPLGQGNEKLFF
TRBJ2-2 | TRBV9 | CASKRGQGAGELFF
TRBJ2-1 | TRBV30 | CAWSHLAEQFF
TRBJ2-7 | TRBV6-5 | CASSPTSGKAHEQYF
TRBJ1-2 | TRBV29-1 | CSVEDRGRGLRLPSYGYTF
TRBJ1-6 | TRBV5-8 | CASSLVFGIGEDSPLHF
TRBJ2-3 | TRBV6-5 | CASSYGTSGTPTQYF
TRBJ1-2 | TRBV11-2 | CASRYTGTETHYGYTF
TRBJ2-1 | TRBV19 | CASRETSGRKGQFF
TRBJ2-7 | TRBV30 | CAWTTGTGVGEQYF
TRBJ1-1 | TRBV5-5 | CASSLEGGRRLEAFF
TRBJ1-6 | TRBV7-9 | CSSSFGQGNSPLHF
TRBJ2-5 | TRBV5-8 | CASSWGQTKETQYF
TRBJ1-2 | TRBV5-1 | CASSWGGQAMGGYTF
TRBJ2-2 | TRBV14 | CASSQDSSFSGGELFF
TRBJ2-7 | TRBV5-1 | CASSLGPIGLAGDQGLREQYF
TRBJ2-1 | TRBV4-1 | CASGPTSERNEQFF